This passage covers 6 T cell receptor beta chains from one sample sequenced in a study of blood T cell repertoires in COVID-19. Method: immunoSEQ multiplex PCR; TCRdb's copy keeps in-frame clones and lacks some. This sample has about 95,000 clones; roughly four fifths occur once, and the top ten carry about 24%. The sample taken for sequencing was peripheral blood. Receptors were obtained from a human donor in a cohort sampled during active COVID-19.

V and J are TRBV14 and TRBJ2-2, with TRBD1 matching 9 bases. This CDR3 contains 20 residues. With 4 bases clipped from V and 0 bases from J, the junction kept 15 bases outside the gene matches. Germline CDR1 SGHDN, CDR2 FVKESK. The CDR3 coding sequence is TGTGCCAGCAGCCTACAAACGGGACAGGGCGGTCTTGCGAACACCGGGGAGCTGTTTTTT. This encodes CASSLQTGQGGLANTGELFF. The variable domain in full, completed from reference TRBV14 and TRBJ2-2, reads EAGVTQFPSHSVIEKGQTVTLRCDPISGHDNLYWYRRVMGKEIKFLLHFVKESKQDESGMPNNRFLAERTGGTYSTLKVQPAELEDSGVYFCASSLQTGQGGLANTGELFFGEGSRLTVL.

In DNA, the CDR3 is TGTGCCAGTAGAATACAGGGTAACACTGAAGCTTTCTTT. Translation: CASRIQGNTEAFF. The rearrangement uses TRBV19 and TRBJ1-1; perhaps TRBD1 as D (6 bases). This CDR3 region has 13 residues. The V end lost 6 bases, the J end lost 2 bases, and 10 bases lay between the germline ends. Germline V gives CDR1 LNHDA, CDR2 SQIVND (reference sequence).

CDR3 nucleotide sequence: TGTGCCAGTAGTATAGTCGGAGCGGCAAGCTCCTACAATGAGCAGTTCTTC. Its protein is CASSIVGAASSYNEQFF. The chain uses TRBV19 and TRBJ2-1; D is possibly TRBD2 (5 bases). This CDR3 comprises 17 residues. CDR1 is LNHDA, CDR2 SQIVND, per germline (reference sequence). V lost 1 base and J lost 0, with 13 bases in between.

This chain joins TRBV7-9 and TRBJ1-6, with a possible D match to TRBD1 (5 bases). This CDR3 is built from 14 residues. Trimming removed 8 bases from V and 0 bases from J, with 8 bases in between. Germline CDR1 reads SEHNR; CDR2 reads FQNEAQ (reference sequence). CDR3 nucleotide sequence: TGTGCCAGCGGGGGGAGCTCCTATAATTCACCCCTCCACTTT. It is translated as CASGGSSYNSPLHF.

The rearrangement joins TRBV19 to TRBJ1-2, with a possible D match to TRBD1 (5 bases). Germline V gene data show CDR1 as LNHDA and CDR2 as SQIVND (reference sequence). CDR3 length: 16 amino acids. V lost 3 bases, J lost 10 bases, and 24 bases lay in between. CDR3 residues: CASSIQLGLMNDLYTF. In nucleotides, the CDR3 is TGTGCCAGTAGTATTCAACTGGGGCTCATGAATGACCTCTACACCTTC.

V is TRBV9 and J is TRBJ2-7; 8 bases are a match to TRBD1. After removal of 3 bases from V and 9 bases from J, the junction contained 17 bases not matched to a gene. Germline V gives CDR1 SGDLS, CDR2 YYNGEE. CDR3 length: 16 amino acids. CDR3 sequence reads: CASSAVPGGPGSGQYF. The CDR3 nucleotides are TGTGCCAGCAGCGCGGTACCAGGGGGCCCCGGGTCGGGGCAGTACTTC.